Below, 5 T cell receptor delta chains from the same sample are listed, as sequenced in a study of gamma-delta chains in newborns, infants, children. TCRdb called clones anew from the reads with CATT. The data hold about 11,000 delta-chain clones, with approximately 9.7% observed a single time. Sequencing used blood. These receptors were obtained from a child who was a newborn, infant or young child, either healthy, febrile or measles-vaccinated (not recorded which).

The rearrangement links TRDV2 to TRDJ1, with D possibly being TRDD3 (6 bases). Germline values: CDR1 GEAIGNYY, CDR2 EKD. V was cut by 3 bases and J by 0 bases, with 13 bases left in between. The CDR3 contains 15 residues. CDR3 coding DNA: TGTGCCTGTGACTCACTGGGCTCTCACACCGATAAACTCATCTTT. It specifies CACDSLGSHTDKLIF.

This clone appeared a few times. The chain uses TRDV2 and TRDJ1; 13 nucleotides agree with TRDD3. Germline matching of the DNA provided the J gene here, since TCRdb leaves it blank. Germline CDR1 reads GEAIGNYY; CDR2 reads EKD. The CDR3 length is 21 residues. V shed 3 bases and J 7 bases; nucleotides not matched to a gene: 25. CDR3 sequence reads: CACDSLGLGDTLTIAPGKLIF. For the CDR3, the DNA is TGTGCCTGTGACTCTCTTGGACTGGGGGATACGCTAACAATCGCCCCCGGTAAACTCATCTTT.

The chain combines TRDV2 with TRDJ1; TRDD3 matches 8 bases. Since TCRdb gives no J gene, matching the DNA to germline was used here to assign it. Germline CDR1 GEAIGNYY, CDR2 EKD. The V segment lost 3 bases and the J segment 4 bases; nucleotides outside the gene matches: 18. This CDR3 has 18 amino acids. This CDR3 is CACDPTPLGILSDDKLIF. DNA for the CDR3: TGTGCCTGTGACCCAACTCCCTTGGGGATACTTTCTGACGATAAACTCATCTTT.

On this clone itself: A single base separates this from a much larger clone, so it may be a read error. The gene calls are TRDV2 and TRDJ1; TRDD3 agrees at 7 bases. Germline CDR1 is GEAIGNYY and CDR2 is EKD. This CDR3 is built from 17 residues. The CDR3 sequence: CACGTVRPGGGTDKLIF. DNA for the CDR3: TGTGCCTGTGGCACCGTCCGTCCTGGGGGTGGAACCGATAAACTCATCTTT.

Comments on this clone: This may be a read error, as it is one base from a much larger clone. V is TRDV2 and J is TRDJ3; 13 positions match TRDD3. No J gene is reported in TCRdb; it was inferred here by comparing the DNA with germline. Germline loops: CDR1 GEAIGNYY, CDR2 EKD. The junction had 2 bases not matched to a gene; V was cut back by 2 bases and J by 2 bases. This CDR3 is 18 amino acids long. As DNA, the CDR3 is TGTGCCTGTGACATACTGGGGGATACGACCTGGGACACCCGACAGATGTTTTTC. Residues: CACDILGDTTWDTRQMFF.